This TCR beta chain emerged from a study of T-cell memory formation after mild COVID-19. In its sample, this clonotype was seen a few times. Its antigen remains unidentified. The CDR3 loop spans 12 amino acids. V was pared by 6 bases and J by 3 bases, with 9 bases between. Germline V gives CDR1 ENHRY, CDR2 SYGVKD. TCRdb called the 5' RACE reads again in MiXCR, with one record for every CDR3 protein. In the table there are some 300,000 distinct CDR3 sequences, about 20% of which are singletons. General study findings and limits: Clones from the second wave (peaking day 37) had unconfirmed SARS-CoV-2 specificity.

Sequencing was carried out using PBMCs or a T cell subset sorted from them (not recorded which). The TCR comes from a man aged 18 to 29 who had mild COVID-19 (a few samples of this study predate the infection). Cell type and time point are not known. The chain joins TRBV10-3 to TRBJ2-7; D unclear. This CDR3 reads CAISDRNYEQYF. The CDR3 DNA sequence: TGTGCCATCAGCGACCGTAACTACGAGCAGTACTTC.